The 25 T cell receptor beta chains reported below all come from one sample, sequenced in a study of lymphopenia after photon versus proton radiotherapy. Only in-frame clones appear in the TCRdb table, and some are missing; sequencing was by immunoSEQ multiplex PCR. The sample carries 20,000 to 25,000 clones, approximately 90% recorded once. Sequencing was performed on peripheral blood, taken from a patient treated with proton-based radiotherapy. These receptors were taken from a man older than 75 with esophageal cancer.

The genes are TRBV7-2 and TRBJ1-2, with a tentative D call TRBD1 (6 bases). From germline, CDR1 is SGHTA and CDR2 FQGNSA. The V end lost 5 bases, the J end lost 10 bases, and 23 bases lay between the germline ends. CDR3 size: 15 residues. The CDR3 protein is CASSNRVGGVKTYTF. Here the CDR3 DNA reads TGTGCCAGCAGCAACAGAGTAGGGGGGGTTAAAACCTACACCTTC. Based on the CDR3 plus reference TRBV7-2 and TRBJ1-2, the full variable domain is GAGVSQSPSNKVTEKGKDVELRCDPISGHTALYWYRQSLGQGLEFLIYFQGNSAPDKSGLPSDRFSAERTGGSVSTLTIQRTQQEDSAVYLCASSNRVGGVKTYTFGSGTRLTVV.

The chain links TRBV5-5 to TRBJ1-2; possibly TRBD1 for D (5 bases). CDR1 and CDR2 from the germline V gene are SGHKS and YYEKEE (reference sequence). The CDR3 is made up of 14 amino acids. V lost 2 bases and J 0 bases, leaving 8 bases between the germline ends. The CDR3 bases are TGTGCCAGCAGCTTTGGGACGGCTAACTATGGCTACACCTTC. This codes for CASSFGTANYGYTF. The complete variable domain, with remaining parts taken from reference TRBV5-5 and TRBJ1-2, reads DAGVTQSPTHLIKTRGQQVTLRCSPISGHKSVSWYQQVLGQGPQFIFQYYEKEERGRGNFPDRFSARQFPNYSSELNVNALLLGDSALYLCASSFGTANYGYTFGSGTRLTVV.

The rearrangement uses TRBV9 and TRBJ1-1; a weak D match, TRBD1 (6 bases). With 3 bases removed from V and 2 bases from J, the gap between germline ends came to 17 bases. The germline V gene has CDR1 SGDLS and CDR2 YYNGEE. The CDR3 runs 16 residues. The CDR3 nucleotides read TGTGCCAGCAGCGCACAGGGACTTATAGCTAACACTGAAGCTTTCTTT. As protein: CASSAQGLIANTEAFF.

V gene TRBV6-1 combines with J gene TRBJ1-2; D is uncertain. Trimming cost V 3 bases and J 7 bases, with 9 bases left between them. The CDR3 totals 12 residues. The germline CDR1 and CDR2 sequences are MNHNS and SASEGT. As DNA, the CDR3 is TGTGCCAGCAGTGATCAGTGGGTTGGCTACACCTTC. Protein product: CASSDQWVGYTF.

The chain combines TRBV7-2 with TRBJ1-1, with 7 nucleotides matching TRBD1. Losses at the gene ends were 5 bases for V and 6 bases for J; bases not matched to a gene: 9. This CDR3 is 14 amino acids long. CDR1 and CDR2 from the germline V gene are SGHTA and FQGNSA. CDR3 in amino acids: CASSRDSLDSEAFF. CDR3 in DNA: TGTGCCAGCAGCCGGGACAGTCTAGATTCTGAAGCTTTCTTT. The full variable domain, in which reference TRBV7-2 and TRBJ1-1 provide the parts outside the CDR3, is GAGVSQSPSNKVTEKGKDVELRCDPISGHTALYWYRQSLGQGLEFLIYFQGNSAPDKSGLPSDRFSAERTGGSVSTLTIQRTQQEDSAVYLCASSRDSLDSEAFFGQGTRLTVV.

This chain links TRBV19 with TRBJ1-1; 9 bases fit TRBD1. Germline CDR1 and CDR2: LNHDA and SQIVND (reference sequence). V was pared by 7 bases and J by 3 bases, with 6 bases of the junction left unmatched. The CDR3 loop spans 14 amino acids. The CDR3 region is CASIPGQGDTEAFF. In DNA, the CDR3 is TGTGCCAGTATCCCGGGACAGGGAGACACTGAAGCTTTCTTT.

The genes are TRBV11-2 and TRBJ2-5; no firm D call. There are 16 residues in the CDR3. V lost 5 bases and J 4 bases, leaving 20 bases between the germline ends. Germline assignment: CDR1 SGHAT and CDR2 FQNNGV. The CDR3 DNA follows: TGTGCCAGCAGCCCACGTGGACCCGGATTTGCAGAGACCCAGTACTTC. It translates to CASSPRGPGFAETQYF.

The V and J genes are TRBV30 and TRBJ2-7, with D perhaps TRBD2 (5 bases). The CDR3 sequence is 13 residues long. Trimming took off 0 bases at V and 7 bases at J, with 13 bases between the two ends. Germline loops: CDR1 GTSNPN, CDR2 SVGIG (reference sequence). CDR3 nucleotides: TGTGCCTGGAGTGTAGAGGGCCTTCGGGAGCAGTACTTC. Residues: CAWSVEGLREQYF.

V and J are TRBV6-6 and TRBJ2-7; 9 bases match TRBD1. From germline, CDR1 is MNHNY and CDR2 SVGAGI (reference sequence). The CDR3 spans 12 residues. Germline trimming cut 4 bases from V and 6 bases from J; bases unmatched to any gene: 1. This CDR3 reads CASSWTGVEQYF. The CDR3 nucleotides are TGTGCCAGCAGTTGGACAGGGGTCGAGCAGTACTTC.

CDR3 DNA sequence: TGTGCCAGCAGGGAGAACACTGAAGCTTTCTTT. Residues: CASRENTEAFF. The chain uses TRBV6-5 and TRBJ1-1; no clear D gene. CDR1 MNHEY and CDR2 SVGAGI come from the germline V gene. V gave up 6 bases and J gave up 1 base, with 3 bases separating them. The CDR3 spans 11 residues.

The chain joins TRBV11-1 to TRBJ1-5; D may be TRBD1 (5 bases). CDR1 is SGHAT and CDR2 is FQDESV in the germline V gene (reference sequence). V lost 4 bases, J lost 5 bases, and 15 bases lay in between. The CDR3 sequence is 15 residues long. The CDR3 coding sequence is TGTGCCAGCAGCTCTACCACCGGAGGGGATCAGCCCCAGCATTTT. It specifies CASSSTTGGDQPQHF.

This clone was seen a single time. The rearrangement links TRBV7-6 to TRBJ1-1; D call uncertain. The CDR3 length is 15 residues. Germline V gives CDR1 SGHVS, CDR2 FNYEAQ. Trimming removed 2 bases at V and 1 base at J, with 11 bases between. The CDR3 DNA sequence: TGTGCCAGCAGCTTATTCCCCGCCTCGAACACTGAAGCTTTCTTT. It is translated as CASSLFPASNTEAFF.

This chain connects TRBV5-4 to TRBJ2-7; 11 bases fit TRBD2. CDR1 and CDR2 from the germline V gene are SGHNT and YYREEE (reference sequence). J gave up 2 bases and V 4 bases, and 2 bases lay outside the gene matches. CDR3 length: 14 amino acids. The CDR3 DNA reads as TGTGCCAGCAGCACACTAGCGGGGGCCTACGAGCAGTACTTC. It specifies CASSTLAGAYEQYF.

The chain carries TRBV9 and TRBJ2-5; the D gene is possibly TRBD1 (6 bases). Germline V lookup: CDR1 SGDLS, CDR2 YYNGEE. V was clipped by 4 bases and J by 3 bases, with 13 bases between them. The CDR3 covers 14 residues. The CDR3 bases are TGTGCCAGCAGCTCTGGACAGTTCGAAGAGACCCAGTACTTC. Translated: CASSSGQFEETQYF.

The V gene is TRBV5-5, the J gene TRBJ1-5; 8 nucleotides align to TRBD1. Germline CDR1 SGHKS, CDR2 YYEKEE (reference sequence). With V trimmed by 4 bases and J by 5 bases, 8 bases remained unmatched. There are 15 residues in the CDR3. The CDR3 loop is CASSPLAGGDQPQHF. In nucleotides, the CDR3 is TGTGCCAGCAGCCCCCTGGCAGGGGGCGATCAGCCCCAGCATTTT.

This chain joins TRBV12-5 and TRBJ1-5, with TRBD1 identical over 7 bases. V dropped 6 bases and J dropped 0; count of bases not matched to a gene: 11. Germline-derived CDR1 and CDR2 are LGHNT and FRNRAP. The CDR3 sequence is 17 residues long. The CDR3 nucleotides read TGTGCTAGTGGACCCCCCGGACAGGCCTATAGCAATCAGCCCCAGCATTTT. It is translated as CASGPPGQAYSNQPQHF. Combining the CDR3 with reference TRBV12-5 and TRBJ1-5 gives the whole variable domain DARVTQTPRHKVTEMGQEVTMRCQPILGHNTVFWYRQTMMQGLELLAYFRNRAPLDDSGMPKDRFSAEMPDATLATLKIQPSEPRDSAVYFCASGPPGQAYSNQPQHFGDGTRLSIL.

The rearrangement links TRBV19 to TRBJ2-7; D is perhaps TRBD1 (5 bases). The V end was cut by 3 bases, the J end by 3 bases, with 9 bases between. Germline CDR1 reads LNHDA; CDR2 reads SQIVND (reference sequence). CDR3 length: 13 residues. The CDR3 here is CASSMWQGYEQYF. CDR3 coding DNA: TGTGCCAGTAGTATGTGGCAGGGCTACGAGCAGTACTTC.

This clone occurred once. This chain uses TRBV6-5 with TRBJ2-7, with TRBD2 matching over 14 bases. The trim removed 2 bases at V and 5 bases at J, leaving 5 bases unmatched. Germline V gene sequence: CDR1 MNHEY, CDR2 SVGAGI. CDR3 length: 16 amino acids. CDR3 in amino acids: CASSYGLAGGIDEQYF. The CDR3 DNA follows: TGTGCCAGCAGTTACGGACTAGCGGGAGGTATCGACGAGCAGTACTTC.

The rearrangement joins TRBV5-1 to TRBJ2-5; no clear D. V lost 5 bases and J 2 bases, leaving 13 bases between the germline ends. CDR3 size: 14 residues. The V gene's germline CDR1 is SGHRS and CDR2 YFSETQ. The chain's CDR3 is CASRSRPFQETQYF. Written as DNA, the CDR3 is TGCGCCAGCAGGTCCAGGCCTTTTCAAGAGACCCAGTACTTC.

This chain connects TRBV10-2 to TRBJ2-7, with a tentative D call TRBD1 (5 bases). V lost 2 bases to trimming and J lost 2 bases, with 10 bases between them. CDR3 length: 14 residues. Germline CDR1 and CDR2: WSHSY and SAAADI. The CDR3 DNA sequence: TGCGCCAGCAGTGAGAATCAGGGCACCTACGAGCAGTACTTC. This sequence encodes CASSENQGTYEQYF.

There are a few counts of this clone. The CDR3 DNA follows: TGTGCCAGTAGGATCAGGGGGGATGAGCAGTTCTTC. Its protein is CASRIRGDEQFF. The V and J genes are TRBV19 and TRBJ2-1; D may be TRBD1 (7 bases). Trimming shortened V by 6 bases and J by 8 bases, and 11 bases separated the two germline ends. The CDR3 length is 12 residues. The germline gives CDR1 LNHDA, CDR2 SQIVND (reference sequence).

This rearrangement joins TRBV6-5 to TRBJ2-7; D is undetermined. The CDR3 extends over 11 amino acids. Germline V CDR1 and CDR2: MNHEY, SVGAGI. V was pared by 6 bases and J by 10 bases, with 13 bases between. CDR3 region: CASRDTRNQYF. CDR3 bases: TGTGCCAGCAGGGATACCAGGAATCAGTACTTC.

The chain employs TRBV5-1 and TRBJ2-6, with D possibly matching TRBD2 (5 bases). CDR1 is SGHRS, CDR2 YFSETQ, per germline. V was pared by 0 bases and J by 0 bases, with 10 bases between. This CDR3 contains 17 residues. The CDR3 coding sequence is TGCGCCAGCAGCTTGGATCTAGCAGTCTCTGGGGCCAACGTCCTGACTTTC. Translated, it gives CASSLDLAVSGANVLTF. The full variable domain, in which reference TRBV5-1 and TRBJ2-6 provide the parts outside the CDR3, is KAGVTQTPRYLIKTRGQQVTLSCSPISGHRSVSWYQQTPGQGLQFLFEYFSETQRNKGNFPGRFSGRQFSNSRSEMNVSTLELGDSALYLCASSLDLAVSGANVLTFGAGSRLTVL.

The gene calls are TRBV7-2 and TRBJ1-1; 7 nucleotides agree with TRBD1. CDR1 and CDR2 from the germline V gene are SGHTA and FQGNSA. This CDR3 has 16 amino acids. Trimming cost V 5 bases and J 4 bases; bases outside gene matches: 13. The CDR3: CASSPWTGSLPTEAFF. Written as DNA, the CDR3 is TGTGCCAGCAGCCCCTGGACAGGTTCCCTCCCCACTGAAGCTTTCTTT.

The chain has TRBV18 and TRBJ1-4, with a tentative D call TRBD1 (5 bases). CDR3 length equals 14 residues. Germline CDR1 and CDR2: KGHSH and LQKENI. V lost 5 bases to trimming and J lost 2 bases, with 9 bases between them. Written as DNA, the CDR3 is TGTGCCAGCTCAACACAGGTCACTAATGAAAAACTGTTTTTT. It yields the protein CASSTQVTNEKLFF. Filled out from reference TRBV18 and TRBJ1-4, the complete variable domain reads NAGVMQNPRHLVRRRGQEARLRCSPMKGHSHVYWYRQLPEEGLKFMVYLQKENIIDESGMPKERFSAEFPKEGPSILRIQQVVRGDSAAYFCASSTQVTNEKLFFGSGTQLSVL.